The T cell receptor (beta chain) described here comes from a study of T cell clones after liver transplantation (dated by TCRdb to the late 2010s). Concerning the study at large: The samples were obtained from ITN030ST, a randomized trial that attempted immunosuppression withdrawal within 2 years after liver transplantation. After a pre-transplant mixed lymphocyte reaction, TCRbeta sequencing was used to pinpoint donor-reactive T cell clones, which were subsequently tracked in post-transplant blood. As an antigen-independent comparator for the donor-reactive sequences, third party-reactive TCRbeta sequences from pre-transplant MLRs were identified as well. Of the eight recipients, a few were HCV-positive, while the remaining recipients had been transplanted for non-autoimmune, non-viral indications. Until randomization at 12-24 months post-transplant, subjects were given standard immunosuppression, with no induction therapy. Tolerance was defined as complete immunosuppression withdrawal for at least one year with no rise in liver enzymes beyond twice the upper limit of normal. Blood samples were collected pre-transplant, then pre-randomization ahead of withdrawal, and finally post-randomization once withdrawal had either been completed or failed. The studied cohort comprised 8 liver transplant recipients, 3 classified as tolerant and 5 as non-tolerant. General study outcomes and caveats: Donor-reactive sequences decreased more than third party-reactive sequences, which suggests partial antigen-specific deletion that was not related to withdrawal success. In 5 of 8 subjects, regardless of tolerance or HCV status, circulating donor-reactive CD4 TCRbeta sequences dropped significantly post-transplant. Low numbers of available donor cells limited the measurable donor-reactive repertoire in a couple of subjects. Since no allograft tissue specimens were available, donor-reactive T cells may have migrated into the graft instead of being deleted. Conclusions were preliminary, limited by small, heterogeneous patient numbers and non-standardized post-transplant time points. When repertoire turnover was taken into account, detection of donor-reactive sequences was significantly reduced in 7 of 8 subjects for CD4 and in 8 of 8 subjects for CD8.

Reading the germline V gene gives CDR1 SGHDT and CDR2 YYEEEE. V sheds 4 bases and J sheds 7 bases, leaving 26 bases between their ends. Counted from cysteine to phenylalanine, this CDR3 has 17 amino acids. The entry retains the CDR3 DNA only, 51 bases that are in frame from base 1. A note on this clone: Its target antigen remains unknown. No per-base quality is available; no much larger clone lies one base away.

High-throughput TCRbeta CDR3 sequencing of frozen genomic DNA was performed by immunoSEQ, including PCR amplification, mapping, bias correction and internal controls. The original methods were these. Only productive rearrangements were retained, with each unique TCRbeta sequence defined by its CDR3 nucleotide sequence together with its V and J gene. For classification of a sequence as donor-reactive, at least 5-fold expansion in CFSE-low cells relative to unstimulated pre-transplant cells and a frequency of at least 0.01% were required. Per-subject minimum frequency thresholds, based on the lowest-template unstimulated sample, ensured at least 90% detection power. Jensen-Shannon divergence between the top 1000 TCRbeta sequences after and before transplant was used to measure repertoire turnover. Two-sided Fisher's exact tests were used to test for changes in how often donor-reactive sequences were detected. The immuneACCESS repertoire file appears here via TCRdb, limited to in-frame rearrangements. These files lack a portion of the clones; in checked studies, under half of the deficit traces to unresolved V genes, and the cause of the others is not known. V and J calls plus clone size are reproduced from that table; the DNA served to infer D and trimming. This sample holds 25,000 to 40,000 clones; about 93% were observed only once. Together, the top ten hold 20% to 30% of the sample.

Thawed unstimulated PBMCs were stained for CD3, CD4 and CD8 and FACS-sorted into CD3+CD4+ and CD3+CD8+ populations. Each of the 8 studied subjects was randomized to immunosuppression withdrawal. The Qiagen DNeasy Blood and Tissue Kit was used for isolation of genomic DNA. The receptor was isolated from a human patient who received a liver transplant. Some T cells present after a transplant may be cells of the graft donor. Sequenced here: CD8+ T cells from blood, sampled 12 months after liver transplant. The V and J segments used are TRBV5-6 and TRBJ2-5; TRBD1 is possibly the D segment (5 matching bases). The nucleotide sequence is given as TGTGCCAGCAGCCCTTGGATCAGGAAGGGGCGCACTTGGACCCAGTACTTC. This translates into CASSPWIRKGRTWTQYF.